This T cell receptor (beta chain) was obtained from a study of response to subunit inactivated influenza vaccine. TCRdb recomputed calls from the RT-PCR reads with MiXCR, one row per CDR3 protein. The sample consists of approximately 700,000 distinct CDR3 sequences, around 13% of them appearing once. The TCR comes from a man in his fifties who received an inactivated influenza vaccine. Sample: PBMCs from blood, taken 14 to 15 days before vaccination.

CDR3 coding DNA: TGCGCCAGCAGCTTAAGACGACAGCCTTACCTCTCCTACAATGAGCAGTTCTTC. Protein product: CASSLRRQPYLSYNEQFF. The chain employs TRBV5-1 and TRBJ2-1; TRBD1 might be the D (5 bases). The CDR3 is 18 amino acids. The V end lost 2 bases, the J end lost 0 bases, and 18 bases lay between the germline ends. The germline gives CDR1 SGHRS, CDR2 YFSETQ.